What follows is one T cell receptor (beta chain) and its context. Its antigen is not identified. In germline, CDR1 is SGDLS, CDR2 YYNGEE. The CDR3 has 15 residues. V lost 4 bases and J lost 6, with 16 bases in between. The data were obtained in a study of T cell repertoires in cytomegalovirus infection. Each CDR3 protein is one row after TCRdb ran MiXCR on the reads. The table has approximately 730,000 distinct CDR3 sequences, roughly 28% seen once. Study-level results: In two of eight donors, the top clonotype was HLA-C-restricted CMV-specific.

The sequencing used cultured CD8+ T cells from PBMCs, collected from culture after CMV antigen stimulation. The gene calls are TRBV9 and TRBJ2-2, with D hard to call. The TCR sequence derives from a human donor in good health (CMV status not recorded). Some clones in this sample may be carry-over from other donors' samples. The CDR3 region is CASSSEDLLPGELFF. Written as DNA, the CDR3 is TGTGCCAGCAGCTCAGAGGACCTTCTCCCCGGGGAGCTGTTTTTT.